The 10 T cell receptor beta chains in this list originate from one sample, sequenced in a study of blood T cell repertoires in COVID-19 (dated by TCRdb to about 2020). Library creation used the immunoSEQ multiplex PCR assay. TCRdb stores this immuneACCESS table with in-frame sequences only. Part of the clones is absent; in the studies checked, under half of the shortfall reflects unresolved V genes, and no reason is known for the rest. For this sample the table gives just under 350,000 clones, of which more than 75% were detected only once. Clones ranked in the top ten supply approximately 3.5% of the sample. The sequenced material came from peripheral blood. The receptor set was obtained from a young woman who had recovered from COVID-19.

To note about this clone: The sample holds other DNA sequences that translate to the same CDR3. This rearrangement joins TRBV5-1 to TRBJ2-1; TRBD2 matches at 11 bases. The CDR3 covers 15 residues. Looked up from germline, CDR1 is SGHRS and CDR2 is YFSETQ. V shed 4 bases, J shed 4 bases, and the junction held 4 bases outside the gene matches. CDR3 coding DNA: TGCGCCAGCAGCCCCGGGACTAGCGGATACAATGAGCAGTTCTTC. Residues: CASSPGTSGYNEQFF.

This rearrangement joins TRBV7-8 to TRBJ2-1; possibly TRBD2 for D (5 bases). V shed 2 bases and J shed 8 bases, with 16 bases lying between them. Germline assignment: CDR1 SGHVS and CDR2 FQNEAQ. The CDR3 is 15 amino acids. CDR3 in amino acids: CASSLLPGKGDEQFF. The CDR3 DNA reads TGTGCCAGCAGCTTATTACCGGGAAAGGGTGATGAGCAGTTCTTC.

The chain has TRBV28 and TRBJ2-7; 9 bases are a match to TRBD2. Per germline, CDR1 MDHEN and CDR2 SYDVKM. This CDR3 region has 13 residues. J lost 6 bases, V lost 9 bases, and 9 bases had no gene match. The CDR3 loop is CARGGSGSLEQYV. The CDR3 bases are TGTGCCAGGGGGGGTAGCGGGAGCCTCGAGCAGTACGTC.

The chain is built from TRBV6-6 and TRBJ2-1; 8 bases map to TRBD2. Germline values: CDR1 MNHNY, CDR2 SVGAGI (reference sequence). The CDR3 spans 14 residues. The ends lost 4 bases at V and 12 bases at J; junction bases unmatched: 11. CDR3 residues: CASSSPWAGGGQFF. CDR3 sequence (DNA): TGTGCCAGCAGTTCGCCTTGGGCGGGAGGTGGGCAGTTCTTC.

Only one count was recorded for this clone. This chain connects TRBV30 to TRBJ1-1; no clear D. Trimming shortened V by 0 bases and J by 4 bases, and 9 bases separated the two germline ends. Germline lookup yields CDR1 GTSNPN and CDR2 SVGIG (reference sequence). This CDR3 is 13 amino acids long. CDR3 bases: TGTGCCTGGAGTGTAGTTACCGGCACTGAAGCTTTCTTT. Amino acids: CAWSVVTGTEAFF.

The chain carries TRBV28 and TRBJ1-2, with D maybe TRBD1 (6 bases). The V gene lost 4 bases and the J gene lost 8 bases, with 14 bases spanning the gap. The germline V gene encodes CDR1 MDHEN and CDR2 SYDVKM. The CDR3 has 13 amino acids. The CDR3 sequence: CASSYTTGLGYTF. The CDR3 nucleotides read TGTGCCAGCAGTTATACAACAGGGCTCGGCTACACCTTC.

V is TRBV27 and J is TRBJ1-1; TRBD1 agrees at 7 bases. Germline-derived CDR1 and CDR2 are MNHEY and SMNVEV (reference sequence). Losses at the gene ends were 8 bases for V and 0 bases for J; bases not matched to a gene: 6. The CDR3 runs to 14 residues. The CDR3 sequence is CASAKTGLNTEAFF. CDR3 DNA: TGTGCCAGCGCCAAGACAGGGCTGAACACTGAAGCTTTCTTT.

The V gene is TRBV24-1, the J gene TRBJ1-2; maybe TRBD1 (6 bases). The V end was cut by 3 bases, the J end by 0 bases, with 10 bases between. Per the germline V gene, CDR1 is KGHDR and CDR2 is SFDVKD. CDR3 length: 15 amino acids. The CDR3 region is CATSDPTGPNYGYTF. The CDR3 DNA follows: TGTGCCACCAGTGATCCGACAGGACCTAACTATGGCTACACCTTC.

The chain carries TRBV29-1 and TRBJ1-1; 8 bases align to TRBD1. The CDR3 spans 15 residues. Trimming cost V 0 bases and J 0 bases; bases outside gene matches: 3. Germline-derived CDR1 and CDR2 are SQVTM and ANQGSEA. The CDR3 loop reads CSVEDPDRVNTEAFF. The CDR3 nucleotides are TGCAGCGTTGAAGACCCGGACAGGGTGAACACTGAAGCTTTCTTT.

The chain combines TRBV19 with TRBJ2-2, with TRBD1 as a possible D gene (6 bases). Per the germline V gene, CDR1 is LNHDA and CDR2 is SQIVND (reference sequence). CDR3 size: 15 residues. The V and J ends lost 4 bases and 1 base respectively, with 10 bases between them. CDR3 in amino acids: CASSTRTENTGELFF. DNA for the CDR3: TGTGCCAGTAGTACCCGGACAGAGAACACCGGGGAGCTGTTTTTT.